The 26 T cell receptor beta chains below were found in one sample sequenced in a study of regulatory T cells in long-lasting Graves disease. Combining iRepertoire HTBI primers with Arm-PCR of CDR3 regions, the authors built TCR beta libraries. Using its own MiXCR run on the multiplex PCR reads, TCRdb lists one record per CDR3 protein. The profile shows about 660,000 distinct CDR3 sequences, around 32% of them singletons. The time point was: persistent/refractory GD, antithyroid drugs over 5 years with positive TRAb. There was RNA extracted from PBMCs, and the TCR library was made from it. Here the sequenced sample was peripheral blood mononuclear cells (PBMCs), taken when the disease was refractory, from a patient treated with antithyroid drugs. These receptor sequences come from a female donor with Graves disease.

This clonotype showed up just a few times. V usage is TRBV6-2 or TRBV6-3 and J usage is TRBJ1-5; D not resolved. Germline CDR1 reads MNHEY; CDR2 reads SVGEGT. The CDR3 spans 13 residues. V dropped 4 bases and J dropped 4 bases, with 8 bases sitting between them. The CDR3 spells CASSCGPNQPQHF. The CDR3 bases are TGTGCCAGCAGTTGCGGTCCTAATCAGCCCCAGCATTTT.

CDR3 nucleotides: TGTGCCAGCAGCTCGGGACAGGAGCAAGAGACCCAGTACTTC. Translated, it gives CASSSGQEQETQYF. The gene calls are TRBV7-9 and TRBJ2-5, with 8 bases matching TRBD1. Trimming at V came to 4 bases and at J to 2 bases, leaving 3 bases not matched to a gene. Germline CDR1 reads SEHNR; CDR2 reads FQNEAQ (reference sequence). The CDR3 sequence is 14 residues long.

This clonotype turned up a few times. One end of the junction fails to match germline, which may point to a read error. The chain combines TRBV24-1 with TRBJ1-5; D ambiguous. The germline V gene encodes CDR1 KGHDR and CDR2 SFDVKD. The CDR3 extends over 15 amino acids. As DNA, the CDR3 is TGTGCCACCAGCCCATTCCGACGGAGCAATGAGCCCCAGCATTTT. Translated, it gives CATSPFRRSNEPQHF.

This clonotype occurred many times. The V and J genes are TRBV2 and TRBJ2-2, with D possibly being TRBD2 (7 bases). Deletions cut 0 bases from V and 5 bases from J, with 19 bases between. Germline V gives CDR1 SNHLY, CDR2 FYNNEI. There are 18 residues in the CDR3. The chain's CDR3 is CASSEAQGGGSGTGELFF. The CDR3 coding sequence is TGTGCCAGCAGTGAAGCACAGGGCGGGGGATCGGGAACCGGGGAGCTGTTTTTT.

As to this clonotype: A much larger clone is a single base away; this may be a read error. The chain has TRBV2 and TRBJ1-4; D might be TRBD1 (5 bases). The CDR3 is made up of 12 amino acids. CDR1 is SNHLY, CDR2 FYNNEI, per germline. The chain's CDR3 is CASQGYNEELFF. In DNA form, the CDR3 reads TGTGCCTCTCAGGGATATAATGAAGAACTGTTTTTT.

The chain couples TRBV10-2 to TRBJ2-2, with TRBD2 matching over 11 bases. V trimming: 5 bases; J trimming: 8 bases; junction bases outside the gene matches: 7. CDR1 WSHSY and CDR2 SAAADI come from the germline V gene. The CDR3 covers 15 residues. The CDR3 DNA reads TGCGCCAGCAGTCCACTAGCGGGAGAGGGGGGGGAGCTGTTTTTT. Its translation: CASSPLAGEGGELFF.

With regard to this clonotype: A read error is the likely source, as a far larger clone sits one nucleotide away. The V and J genes are TRBV6-2 or TRBV6-3 and TRBJ1-2; weak D call: TRBD1 (5 bases). The CDR3 runs to 16 residues. The germline V and J ends were trimmed by 0 bases and 1 base, with 12 bases remaining between them. CDR1 is MNHEY, CDR2 SVGEGT, per germline. The CDR3 bases are TGTGCCAGCAGTTACTCGACGGGGCAGGGTAACTATGGCTACACCTTC. Its protein product is CASSYSTGQGNYGYTF.

Comments on this clonotype: One base away lies a much larger clone, so this may be a sequencing read error. Likely a read error: the CDR3 ends without its conserved phenylalanine or tryptophan. The rearrangement joins TRBV12-3 or TRBV12-4 to TRBJ1-1, with D unclear. The CDR3 runs to 14 residues. V was shortened by 5 bases and J by 3 bases, with 13 bases between the two germline ends. The CDR3 sequence: CASSPILRDTEAFL. The CDR3, as DNA: TGTGCCAGCAGTCCCATTCTAAGGGACACTGAAGCTTTCCTT.

Here the CDR3 reads CASRNGQLDNSPLHF. CDR3 coding DNA: TGTGCCAGCAGGAATGGACAGTTGGATAATTCACCCCTCCACTTT. J is TRBJ1-6 and V is TRBV12-3 or TRBV12-4; TRBD1 might be the D (6 bases). This CDR3 has 15 amino acids. Trimming cost V 6 bases and J 5 bases, with 14 bases left between them.

This clonotype occurred a few times. The rearrangement uses TRBV6-1 and TRBJ1-2; D is possibly TRBD1 (5 bases). CDR3 length: 15 amino acids. Germline lookup yields CDR1 MNHNS and CDR2 SASEGT. Trimming pared 3 bases from V and 4 bases from J, leaving 15 bases between. CDR3 nucleotide sequence: TGTGCCAGCAGTGATCGAAACAAGGGGCTCTATGGCTACACCTTC. This translates into CASSDRNKGLYGYTF.

This clonotype was counted at least ten times. The chain links TRBV2 to TRBJ1-5; D remains unclear. The CDR3 totals 12 residues. The germline V gene has CDR1 SNHLY and CDR2 FYNNEI. The V end lost 4 bases, the J end lost 7 bases, and 8 bases lay between the germline ends. The CDR3 region is CASSGGRQPQHF. CDR3 coding DNA: TGTGCCAGCAGTGGTGGGCGACAGCCCCAGCATTTT.

The chain combines TRBV20-1 with TRBJ1-4; no firm D call. The CDR3 has 11 residues. The V and J ends lost 8 bases and 8 bases respectively, with 12 bases between them. Germline V gene lookup returns CDR1 DFQATT and CDR2 SNEGSKA (reference sequence). The CDR3 region is CSLRVREKLFF. In nucleotides, the CDR3 is TGCAGTTTAAGGGTGCGCGAAAAACTGTTTTTT.

The V and J genes are TRBV6-1 and TRBJ1-6; D remains ambiguous. The CDR3 sequence is 17 residues long. Trimming took 6 bases from V and 0 from J, leaving 15 bases between them. The germline V gene encodes CDR1 MNHNS and CDR2 SASEGT. In nucleotides, the CDR3 is TGTGCCAGCAGCGCGGGATTTACTAGCTCCTATAATTCACCCCTCCACTTT. This codes for CASSAGFTSSYNSPLHF.

The gene calls are TRBV20-1 and TRBJ2-7, with D perhaps TRBD2 (5 bases). V was shortened by 7 bases and J by 0 bases, with 16 bases between the two germline ends. The V gene's germline CDR1 is DFQATT and CDR2 SNEGSKA (reference sequence). The CDR3 covers 14 residues. As DNA, the CDR3 is TGCAGTGTAACTCGGAGGAGCCGCTCCTACGAGCAGTACTTC. Protein product: CSVTRRSRSYEQYF.

This clonotype showed up just a few times. This chain links TRBV20-1 with TRBJ2-7, with 9 bases that match TRBD2. V was pared by 0 bases and J by 0 bases, with 6 bases of the junction left unmatched. This CDR3 region has 16 residues. The germline CDR1 and CDR2 sequences are DFQATT and SNEGSKA (reference sequence). This CDR3 reads CSARDILTSGSYEQYF. The CDR3 DNA sequence: TGCAGTGCTAGAGATATATTGACTAGCGGCTCCTACGAGCAGTACTTC.

This clonotype has a handful of counts. The V gene is TRBV19, the J gene TRBJ1-5, with D uncertain. This CDR3 contains 12 residues. Germline-derived CDR1 and CDR2 are LNHDA and SQIVND (reference sequence). Trimming shortened V by 3 bases and J by 3 bases, and 3 bases separated the two germline ends. DNA for the CDR3: TGTGCCAGTAGTATCGTCAATCAGCCCCAGCATTTT. It encodes CASSIVNQPQHF.

V is TRBV5-1 and J is TRBJ1-1; possibly TRBD1 for D (6 bases). The V gene's germline CDR1 is SGHRS and CDR2 YFSETQ. This CDR3 is built from 18 residues. Trimming pared 3 bases from V and 1 base from J, leaving 22 bases between. CDR3 coding DNA: TGCGCCAGCAGCTGGGGGTGGGACACCAAACCGACGAACACTGAAGCTTTCTTT. This translates into CASSWGWDTKPTNTEAFF.

As to this clonotype: A much bigger clone sits one base away, suggesting this may be a read error. The V gene is TRBV28, the J gene TRBJ1-4; D remains unclear. V lost 5 bases and J 10 bases, leaving 17 bases between the germline ends. The CDR3 loop spans 14 amino acids. Germline V gene lookup returns CDR1 MDHEN and CDR2 SYDVKM. The CDR3 sequence is CASSRAVSAGKLFF. The DNA for the CDR3 is TGTGCCAGCAGTAGGGCAGTCTCTGCTGGAAAACTGTTTTTT.

The V and J genes are TRBV29-1 and TRBJ2-3; TRBD2 agrees at 9 bases. V trimming: 5 bases; J trimming: 11 bases; junction bases outside the gene matches: 8. The CDR3 spans 12 residues. Germline V gene data show CDR1 as SQVTM and CDR2 as ANQGSEA. CDR3 in amino acids: CSVSGRPPEQYF. Written as DNA, the CDR3 is TGCAGCGTTAGCGGGAGGCCCCCAGAGCAGTATTTT.

J is TRBJ1-1 and V is TRBV9, with D maybe TRBD1 (6 bases). V was clipped by 2 bases and J by 1 base, with 12 bases between them. Per the germline V gene, CDR1 is SGDLS and CDR2 is YYNGEE. This CDR3 is built from 15 residues. The CDR3 DNA reads as TGTGCCAGCAGCGTCGACGGGACAAGGAACACTGAAGCTTTCTTT. Its protein is CASSVDGTRNTEAFF.

This clonotype was detected only a few times. The V and J genes are TRBV11-1 and TRBJ2-5, with 11 bases aligning to TRBD1. The trim removed 5 bases at V and 5 bases at J, leaving 7 bases unmatched. The CDR3 has 15 residues. CDR1 is SGHAT, CDR2 FQDESV, per germline (reference sequence). The CDR3 nucleotides are TGTGCCAGCAGCGTGGGACAGGGGGTTTTGGAGACCCAGTACTTC. It translates to CASSVGQGVLETQYF.

The rearrangement joins TRBV19 to TRBJ2-5, with 11 positions matching TRBD2. Trimming cost V 5 bases and J 4 bases; bases outside gene matches: 12. Germline-derived CDR1 and CDR2 are LNHDA and SQIVND (reference sequence). There are 17 residues in the CDR3. In nucleotides, the CDR3 is TGTGCCAGTAGTTCGACTAGCGGGGCCCGCTTGGTAGAGACCCAGTACTTC. Amino acid sequence: CASSSTSGARLVETQYF.

In its sample, this clonotype was seen a few times. V and J are TRBV12-3 or TRBV12-4 and TRBJ2-7; 12 bases match TRBD2. The V segment lost 5 bases and the J segment 6 bases; nucleotides outside the gene matches: 8. The CDR3 sequence is 15 residues long. The CDR3 reads CASSPLAGGPIEQYF. The CDR3 region has the DNA TGTGCCAGCAGTCCCCTAGCGGGAGGGCCGATCGAGCAGTACTTC.

This clonotype has a handful of counts. This chain joins TRBV10-3 and TRBJ1-1, with D possibly being TRBD1 (6 bases). This CDR3 has 13 residues. Trimming left V 6 bases short and J 6 bases short, with 14 bases between. CDR1 and CDR2 from the germline V gene are ENHRY and SYGVKD. Here the CDR3 DNA reads TGTGCCATCAGAGGGGGTGAGGTCCCTGAAGCTTTCTTT. It codes for CAIRGGEVPEAFF.

This clonotype was seen a few times. The chain couples TRBV7-7 to TRBJ2-5, with 9 bases matching TRBD2. Germline CDR1 is SSHAT and CDR2 is FNYEAQ (reference sequence). The junction had 8 bases not matched to a gene; V was cut back by 5 bases and J by 4 bases. The CDR3 consists of 15 residues. The chain's CDR3 is CASSPSGRISETQYF. Here the CDR3 DNA reads TGTGCCAGCAGCCCCAGCGGGAGGATCTCAGAGACCCAGTACTTC.

This clonotype was observed a handful of times. The V gene is TRBV20-1, the J gene TRBJ2-5; D gene ambiguous. Germline V gene data show CDR1 as DFQATT and CDR2 as SNEGSKA (reference sequence). The CDR3 has 10 residues. V was clipped by 5 bases and J by 2 bases, with 3 bases between them. As DNA, the CDR3 is TGCAGTGCTGTACAAGAGACCCAGTACTTC. Translating it yields CSAVQETQYF.